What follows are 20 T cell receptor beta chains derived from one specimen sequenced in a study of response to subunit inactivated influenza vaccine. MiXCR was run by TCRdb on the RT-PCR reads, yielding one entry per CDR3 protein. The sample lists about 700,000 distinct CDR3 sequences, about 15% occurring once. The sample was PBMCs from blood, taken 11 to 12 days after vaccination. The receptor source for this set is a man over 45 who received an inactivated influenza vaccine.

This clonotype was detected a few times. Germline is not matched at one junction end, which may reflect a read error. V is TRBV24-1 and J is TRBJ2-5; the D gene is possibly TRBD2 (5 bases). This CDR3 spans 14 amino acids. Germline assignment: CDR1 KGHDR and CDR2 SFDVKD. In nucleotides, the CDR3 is TGTGCCACCAGTGAGGAGGACTCCCAAGGGACCCAGTACTTC. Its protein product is CATSEEDSQGTQYF.

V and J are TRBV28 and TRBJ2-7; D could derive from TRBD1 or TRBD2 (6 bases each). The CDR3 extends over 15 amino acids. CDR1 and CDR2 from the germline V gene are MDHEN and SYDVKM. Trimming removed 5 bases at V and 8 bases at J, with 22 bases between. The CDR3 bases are TGTGCCAGCAGTCCCGTTTTCGGGGGCGAGGTCAAGCAGTACTTC. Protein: CASSPVFGGEVKQYF.

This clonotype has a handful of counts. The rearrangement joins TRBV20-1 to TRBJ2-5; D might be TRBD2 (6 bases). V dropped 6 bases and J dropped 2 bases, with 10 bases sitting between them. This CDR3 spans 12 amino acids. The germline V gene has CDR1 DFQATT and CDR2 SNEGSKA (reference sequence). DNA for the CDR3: TGCAGTGCATTCAGCGGGCAAGAGACCCAGTACTTC. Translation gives CSAFSGQETQYF.

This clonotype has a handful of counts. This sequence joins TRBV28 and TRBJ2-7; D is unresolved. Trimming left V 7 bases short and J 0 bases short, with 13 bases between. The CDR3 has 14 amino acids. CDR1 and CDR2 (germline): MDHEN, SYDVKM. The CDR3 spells CASNVEASSYEQYF. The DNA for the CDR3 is TGTGCCAGCAACGTCGAGGCGAGCTCCTACGAGCAGTACTTC.

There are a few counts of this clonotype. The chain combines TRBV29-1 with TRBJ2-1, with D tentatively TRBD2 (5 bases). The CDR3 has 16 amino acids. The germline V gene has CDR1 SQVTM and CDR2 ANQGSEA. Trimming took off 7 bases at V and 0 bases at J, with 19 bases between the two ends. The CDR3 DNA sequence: TGCAGCGCCCTGAAGGGCGGGTCCAGCTCCTACAATGAGCAGTTCTTC. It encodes CSALKGGSSSYNEQFF.

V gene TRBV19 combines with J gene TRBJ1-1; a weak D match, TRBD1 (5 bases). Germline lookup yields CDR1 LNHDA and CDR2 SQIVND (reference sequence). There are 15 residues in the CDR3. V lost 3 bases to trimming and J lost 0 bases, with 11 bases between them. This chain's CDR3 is CASSMGEGLNTEAFF. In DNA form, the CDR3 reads TGTGCCAGTAGTATGGGAGAGGGGCTGAACACTGAAGCTTTCTTT. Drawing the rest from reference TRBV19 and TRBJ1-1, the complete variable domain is DGGITQSPKYLFRKEGQNVTLSCEQNLNHDAMYWYRQDPGQGLRLIYYSQIVNDFQKGDIAEGYSVSREKKESFPLTVTSAQKNPTAFYLCASSMGEGLNTEAFFGQGTRLTVV.

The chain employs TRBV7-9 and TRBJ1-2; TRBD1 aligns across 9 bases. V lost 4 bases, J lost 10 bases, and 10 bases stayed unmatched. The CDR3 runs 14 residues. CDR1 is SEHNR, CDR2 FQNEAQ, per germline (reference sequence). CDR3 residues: CASSSDGGTGPYTF. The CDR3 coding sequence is TGTGCCAGCAGCTCTGACGGCGGGACAGGGCCCTACACCTTC.

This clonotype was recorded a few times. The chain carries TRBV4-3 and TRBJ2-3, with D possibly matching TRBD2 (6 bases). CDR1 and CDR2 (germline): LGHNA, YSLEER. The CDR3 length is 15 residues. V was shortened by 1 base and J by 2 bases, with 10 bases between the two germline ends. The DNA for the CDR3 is TGCGCCAGCAGCCAAGCGGACTACTCCACAGATACGCAGTATTTT. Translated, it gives CASSQADYSTDTQYF.

This chain's CDR3 is CASSRQGRVTQYF. The CDR3 DNA follows: TGTGCCAGCAGCCGACAGGGTCGGGTGACCCAGTACTTC. The V and J genes are TRBV14 and TRBJ2-5; 7 positions agree with TRBD1. Germline assignment: CDR1 SGHDN and CDR2 FVKESK. V was pared by 4 bases and J by 7 bases, with 6 bases of the junction left unmatched. This CDR3 spans 13 amino acids.

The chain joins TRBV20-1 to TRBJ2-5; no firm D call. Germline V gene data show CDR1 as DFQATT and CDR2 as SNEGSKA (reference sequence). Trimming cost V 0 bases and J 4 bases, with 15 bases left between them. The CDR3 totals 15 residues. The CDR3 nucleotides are TGCAGTGCTAGAGATTGGTCGGCCCGGCGAGAGACCCAGTACTTC. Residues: CSARDWSARRETQYF.

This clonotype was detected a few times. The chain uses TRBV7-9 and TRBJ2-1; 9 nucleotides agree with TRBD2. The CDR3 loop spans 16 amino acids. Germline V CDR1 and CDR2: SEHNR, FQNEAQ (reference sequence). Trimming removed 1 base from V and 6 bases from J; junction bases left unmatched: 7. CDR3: CASSLGGGGRGNEQFF. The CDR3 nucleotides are TGTGCCAGCAGCTTAGGTGGTGGCGGGAGGGGCAATGAGCAGTTCTTC.

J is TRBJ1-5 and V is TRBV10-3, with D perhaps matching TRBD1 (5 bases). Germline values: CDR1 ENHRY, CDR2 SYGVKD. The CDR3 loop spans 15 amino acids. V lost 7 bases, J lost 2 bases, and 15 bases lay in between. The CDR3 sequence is CAINSDLGGNQPQHF. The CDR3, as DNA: TGTGCCATCAATTCGGACCTGGGGGGCAATCAGCCCCAGCATTTT.

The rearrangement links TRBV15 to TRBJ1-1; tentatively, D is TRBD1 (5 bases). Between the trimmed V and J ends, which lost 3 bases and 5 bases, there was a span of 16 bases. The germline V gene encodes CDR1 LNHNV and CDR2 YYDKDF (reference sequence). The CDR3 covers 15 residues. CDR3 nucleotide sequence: TGTGCCACCAGCAGGGGAGGGCAGGGACGGACTGAAGCTTTCTTT. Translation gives CATSRGGQGRTEAFF.

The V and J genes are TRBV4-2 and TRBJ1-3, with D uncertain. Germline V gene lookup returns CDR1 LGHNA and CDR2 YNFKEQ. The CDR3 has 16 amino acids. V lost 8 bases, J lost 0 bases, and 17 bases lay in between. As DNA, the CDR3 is TGTGCCAGCGGCCGCGGGCTTTTGGGCTCTGGAAACACCATATATTTT. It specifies CASGRGLLGSGNTIYF.

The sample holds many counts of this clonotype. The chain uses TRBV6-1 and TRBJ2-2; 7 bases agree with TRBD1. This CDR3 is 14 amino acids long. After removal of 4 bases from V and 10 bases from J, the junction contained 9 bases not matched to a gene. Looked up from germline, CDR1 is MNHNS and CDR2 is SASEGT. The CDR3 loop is CASSAYRGMEELFF. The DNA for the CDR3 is TGTGCCAGCAGTGCTTACAGGGGAATGGAGGAGCTGTTTTTT.

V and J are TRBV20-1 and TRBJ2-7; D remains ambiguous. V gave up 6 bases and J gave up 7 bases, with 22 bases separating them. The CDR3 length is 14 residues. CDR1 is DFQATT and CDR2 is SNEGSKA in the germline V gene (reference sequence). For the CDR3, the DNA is TGCAGTGCCCCACCCCTAATAAGAACACAAGAGCAGTACTTC. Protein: CSAPPLIRTQEQYF.

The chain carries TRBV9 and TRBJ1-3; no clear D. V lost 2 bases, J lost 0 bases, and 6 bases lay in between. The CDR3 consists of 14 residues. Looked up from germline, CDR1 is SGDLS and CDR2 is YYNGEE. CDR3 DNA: TGTGCCAGCAGCGTCGGGGACTCTGGAAACACCATATATTTT. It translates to CASSVGDSGNTIYF. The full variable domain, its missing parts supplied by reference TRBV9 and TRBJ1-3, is DSGVTQTPKHLITATGQRVTLRCSPRSGDLSVYWYQQSLDQGLQFLIQYYNGEERAKGNILERFSAQQFPDLHSELNLSSLELGDSALYFCASSVGDSGNTIYFGEGSWLTVV.

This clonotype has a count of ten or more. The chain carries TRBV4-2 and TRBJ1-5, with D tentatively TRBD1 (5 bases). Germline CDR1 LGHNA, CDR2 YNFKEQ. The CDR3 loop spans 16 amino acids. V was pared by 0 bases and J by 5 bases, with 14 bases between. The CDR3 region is CASSQDGGTGYQPQHF. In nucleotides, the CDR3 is TGTGCCAGCAGCCAAGACGGGGGAACGGGGTATCAGCCCCAGCATTTT.

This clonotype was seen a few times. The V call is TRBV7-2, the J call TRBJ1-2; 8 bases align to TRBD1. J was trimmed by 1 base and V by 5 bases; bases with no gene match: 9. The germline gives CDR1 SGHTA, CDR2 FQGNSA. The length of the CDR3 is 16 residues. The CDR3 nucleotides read TGTGCCAGCAGCCCTACGGGGACAGGCCTTAACTATGGCTACACCTTC. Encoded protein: CASSPTGTGLNYGYTF.

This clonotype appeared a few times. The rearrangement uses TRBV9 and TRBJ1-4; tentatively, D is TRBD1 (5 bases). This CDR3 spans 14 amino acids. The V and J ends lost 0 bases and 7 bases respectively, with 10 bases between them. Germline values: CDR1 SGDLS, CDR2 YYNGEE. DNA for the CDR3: TGTGCCAGCAGCGTAGGCCCGGGGGGTGAAAAACTGTTTTTT. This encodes CASSVGPGGEKLFF.